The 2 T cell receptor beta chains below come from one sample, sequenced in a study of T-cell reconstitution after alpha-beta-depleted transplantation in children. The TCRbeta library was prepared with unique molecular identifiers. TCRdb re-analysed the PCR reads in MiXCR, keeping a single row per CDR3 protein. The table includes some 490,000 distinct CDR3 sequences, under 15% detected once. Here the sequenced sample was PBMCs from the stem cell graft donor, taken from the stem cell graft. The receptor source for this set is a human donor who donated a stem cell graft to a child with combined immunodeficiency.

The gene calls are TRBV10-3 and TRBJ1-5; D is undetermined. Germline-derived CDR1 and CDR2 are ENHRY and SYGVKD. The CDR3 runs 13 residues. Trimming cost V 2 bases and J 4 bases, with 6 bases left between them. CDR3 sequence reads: CAISERENQPQHF. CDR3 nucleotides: TGTGCCATCAGTGAGCGGGAGAATCAGCCCCAGCATTTT.

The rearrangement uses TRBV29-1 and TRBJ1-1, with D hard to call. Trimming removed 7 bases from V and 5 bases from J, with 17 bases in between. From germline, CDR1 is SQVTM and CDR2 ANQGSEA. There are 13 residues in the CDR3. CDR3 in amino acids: CSALGGGGTEAFF. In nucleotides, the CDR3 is TGCAGCGCCCTGGGCGGCGGCGGGACTGAAGCTTTCTTT.